This paragraph reports one TCR beta chain. Its antigen remains unknown. The authors split each subset's genomic DNA evenly across several immunoSEQ plates. Here immunoSEQ multiplex PCR was the method, and the copy in TCRdb shows in-frame clones only, minus some. The top ten hold over 0.12% of the sample, which has millions of clones, approximately 90% seen once. Healthy adults negative for HIV, lacking recent acute infections or vaccinations, served as donors. CD45RA-negative memory and CD45RA+ naive subsets were split from the CD4+ cells. These data come from a study of shared clonotypes between healthy human individuals. The CDR3 extends over 16 amino acids. Trimming at V came to 0 bases and at J to 4 bases, leaving 6 bases not matched to a gene. The germline V gene encodes CDR1 SEHNR and CDR2 FQNEAQ (reference sequence). Overall study findings and caveats: Only a few donors were included, so the genetic and exposure-history diversity represented was limited.

The sequencing input was naive CD4+ T cells sorted from blood. Stated subset: CD45RA+ positively selected. V is TRBV7-9 and J is TRBJ2-5, with 9 nucleotides matching TRBD1. The sequence was obtained from a man aged 18 to 35 in good health. DNA of the CDR3: TGTGCCAGCAGCTTAGCCGGGACAGGGTTTGGAGAGACCCAGTACTTC. Its protein product is CASSLAGTGFGETQYF. Based on the CDR3 plus reference TRBV7-9 and TRBJ2-5, the full variable domain is DTGVSQNPRHKITKRGQNVTFRCDPISEHNRLYWYRQTLGQGPEFLTYFQNEAQLEKSRLLSDRFSAERPKGSFSTLEIQRTEQGDSAMYLCASSLAGTGFGETQYFGPGTRLLVL.